This T cell receptor (beta chain) was profiled in a study of post-analysis software for immune sequencing data. Study results and limitations: Patients used a few TRBV segments, including TRBV5-6, TRBV5-1 and TRBV20-1, more often than controls.

The authors incorporated unique molecular identifiers into the TCR beta cDNA libraries. In TCRdb, the PCR reads were re-called with MiXCR into one record per CDR3 protein. The sample consists of 700,000 to 800,000 distinct CDR3 sequences, 25% to 30% of them appearing once. This CDR3 has 13 residues. J was trimmed by 6 bases and V by 6 bases; bases with no gene match: 8. Germline lookup yields CDR1 MDHEN and CDR2 SYDVKM. A note on this clonotype: Its antigen is as yet unknown.

V gene TRBV28 combines with J gene TRBJ2-7; 7 nucleotides line up with TRBD1. The sequenced sample was blood. The sequence derives from a girl aged 5 to 17 with multiple sclerosis. CDR3 loop: CASRGPGQSEQYF. The CDR3 DNA reads as TGTGCCAGCAGGGGACCGGGACAGAGCGAGCAGTACTTC. The full variable domain, rest sourced from reference TRBV28 and TRBJ2-7, is DVKVTQSSRYLVKRTGEKVFLECVQDMDHENMFWYRQDPGLGLRLIYFSYDVKMKEKGDIPEGYSVSREKKERFSLILESASTNQTSMYLCASRGPGQSEQYFGPGTRLTVT.